Described below is a single T cell receptor beta chain sequence and its context. This specimen comes from a study of blood T cell repertoires in COVID-19. The length of the CDR3 is 15 residues. Germline V gene data show CDR1 as SGDLS and CDR2 as YYNGEE. Trimming left V 0 bases short and J 2 bases short, with 9 bases between. Using immunoSEQ multiplex PCR, the repertoire was profiled, and TCRdb retains in-frame clones only, with some absent. The sample consists of roughly 42,000 clones, 75% to 90% of them appearing once. The sequence was obtained from a man aged 25-45 years with active or convalescent COVID-19. Sample: peripheral blood. The J gene is TRBJ1-3, the V gene TRBV9; possible D gene TRBD1, 6 bases. This CDR3 reads CASSVVAGAGNTIYF. The CDR3 bases are TGTGCCAGCAGCGTAGTGGCAGGGGCTGGAAACACCATATATTTT.